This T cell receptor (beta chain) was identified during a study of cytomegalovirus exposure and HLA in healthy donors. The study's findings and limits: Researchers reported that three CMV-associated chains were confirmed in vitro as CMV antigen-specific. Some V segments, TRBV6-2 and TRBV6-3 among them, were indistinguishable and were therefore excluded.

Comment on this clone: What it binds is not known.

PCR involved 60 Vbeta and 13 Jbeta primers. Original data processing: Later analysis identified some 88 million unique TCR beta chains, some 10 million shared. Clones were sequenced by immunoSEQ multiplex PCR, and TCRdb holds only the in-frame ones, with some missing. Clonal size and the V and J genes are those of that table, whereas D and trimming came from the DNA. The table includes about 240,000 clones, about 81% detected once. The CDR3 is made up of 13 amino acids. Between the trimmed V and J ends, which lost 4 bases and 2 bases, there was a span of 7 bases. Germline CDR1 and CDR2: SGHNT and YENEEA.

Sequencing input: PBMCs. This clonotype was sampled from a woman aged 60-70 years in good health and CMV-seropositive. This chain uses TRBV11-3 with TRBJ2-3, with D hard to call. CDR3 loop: CASSSVSTDTQYF. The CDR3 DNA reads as TGTGCCAGCAGCTCGGTGTCCACAGATACGCAGTATTTT.